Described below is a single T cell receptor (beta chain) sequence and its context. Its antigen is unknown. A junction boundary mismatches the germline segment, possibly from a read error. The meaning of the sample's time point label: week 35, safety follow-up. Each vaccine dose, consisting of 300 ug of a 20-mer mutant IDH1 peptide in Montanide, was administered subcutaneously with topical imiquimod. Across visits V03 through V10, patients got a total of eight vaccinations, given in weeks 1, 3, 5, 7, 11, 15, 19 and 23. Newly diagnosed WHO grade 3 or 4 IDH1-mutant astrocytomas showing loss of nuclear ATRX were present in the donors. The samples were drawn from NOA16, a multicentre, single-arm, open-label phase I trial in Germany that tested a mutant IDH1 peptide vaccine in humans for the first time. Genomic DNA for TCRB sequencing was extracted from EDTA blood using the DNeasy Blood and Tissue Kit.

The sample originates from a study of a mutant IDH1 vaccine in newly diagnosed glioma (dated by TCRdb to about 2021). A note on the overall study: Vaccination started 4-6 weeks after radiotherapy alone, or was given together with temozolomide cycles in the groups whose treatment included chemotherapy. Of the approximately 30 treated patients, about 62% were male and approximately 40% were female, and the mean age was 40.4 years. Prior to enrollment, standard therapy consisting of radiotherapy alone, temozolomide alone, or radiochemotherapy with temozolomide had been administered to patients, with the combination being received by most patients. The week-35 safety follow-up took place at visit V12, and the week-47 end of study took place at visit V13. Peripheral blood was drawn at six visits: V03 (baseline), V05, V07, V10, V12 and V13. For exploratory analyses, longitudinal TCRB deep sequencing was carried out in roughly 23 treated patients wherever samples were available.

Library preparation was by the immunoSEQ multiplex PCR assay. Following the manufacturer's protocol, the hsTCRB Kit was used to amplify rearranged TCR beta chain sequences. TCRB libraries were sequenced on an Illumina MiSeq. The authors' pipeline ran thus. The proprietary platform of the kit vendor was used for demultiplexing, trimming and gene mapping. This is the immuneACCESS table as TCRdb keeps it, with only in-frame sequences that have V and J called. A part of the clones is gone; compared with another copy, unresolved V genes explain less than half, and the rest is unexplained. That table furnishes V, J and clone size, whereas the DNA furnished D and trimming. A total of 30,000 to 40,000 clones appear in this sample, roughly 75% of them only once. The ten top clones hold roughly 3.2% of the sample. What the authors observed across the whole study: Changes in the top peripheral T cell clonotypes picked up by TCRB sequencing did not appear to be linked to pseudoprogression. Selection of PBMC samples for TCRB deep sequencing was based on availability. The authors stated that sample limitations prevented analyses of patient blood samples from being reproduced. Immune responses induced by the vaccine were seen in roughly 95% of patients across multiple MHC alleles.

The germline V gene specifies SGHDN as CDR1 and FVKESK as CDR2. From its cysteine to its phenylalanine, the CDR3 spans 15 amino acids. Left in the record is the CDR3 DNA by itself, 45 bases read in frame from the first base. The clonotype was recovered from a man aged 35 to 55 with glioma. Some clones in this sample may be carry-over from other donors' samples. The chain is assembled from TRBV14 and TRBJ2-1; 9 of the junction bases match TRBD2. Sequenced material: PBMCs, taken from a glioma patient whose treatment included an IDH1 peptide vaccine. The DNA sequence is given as TGTGCCAGCAGCCGGCTTGGCGGGGGGGCGAGGGAGCGGTTCTTC. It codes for CASSRLGGGARERFF.